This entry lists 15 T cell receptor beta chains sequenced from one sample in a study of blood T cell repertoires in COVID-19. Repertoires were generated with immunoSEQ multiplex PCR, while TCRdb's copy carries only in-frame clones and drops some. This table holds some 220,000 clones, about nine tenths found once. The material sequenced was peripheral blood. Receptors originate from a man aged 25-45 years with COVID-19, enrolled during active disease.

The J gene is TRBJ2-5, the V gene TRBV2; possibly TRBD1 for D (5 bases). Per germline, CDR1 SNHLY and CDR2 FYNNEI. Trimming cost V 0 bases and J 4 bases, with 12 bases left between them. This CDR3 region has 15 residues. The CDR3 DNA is TGTGCCAGCAGTGAAGCGCTTCAGGGTGGAGAGACCCAGTACTTC. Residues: CASSEALQGGETQYF.

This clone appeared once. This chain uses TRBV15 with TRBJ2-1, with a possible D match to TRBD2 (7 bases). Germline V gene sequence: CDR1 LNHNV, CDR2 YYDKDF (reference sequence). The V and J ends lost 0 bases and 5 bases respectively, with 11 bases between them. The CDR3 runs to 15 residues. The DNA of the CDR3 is TGTGCCACCAGCAGAGACCCGGGGGGCCACAATGAGCAGTTCTTC. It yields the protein CATSRDPGGHNEQFF.

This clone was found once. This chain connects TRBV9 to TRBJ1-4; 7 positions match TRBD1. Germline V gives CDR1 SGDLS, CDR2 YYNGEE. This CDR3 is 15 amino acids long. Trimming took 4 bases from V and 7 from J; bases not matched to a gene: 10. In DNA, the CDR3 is TGTGCCAGCAGCCCCGAGGGACAGAGCTTTGAAAAACTGTTTTTT. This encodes CASSPEGQSFEKLFF.

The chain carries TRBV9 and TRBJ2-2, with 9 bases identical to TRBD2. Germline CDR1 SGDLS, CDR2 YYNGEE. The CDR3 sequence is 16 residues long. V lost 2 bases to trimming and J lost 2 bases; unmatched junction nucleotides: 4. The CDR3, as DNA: TGTGCCAGCAGCGTTAGCGGGGGTATTAACACCGGGGAGCTGTTTTTT. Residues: CASSVSGGINTGELFF.

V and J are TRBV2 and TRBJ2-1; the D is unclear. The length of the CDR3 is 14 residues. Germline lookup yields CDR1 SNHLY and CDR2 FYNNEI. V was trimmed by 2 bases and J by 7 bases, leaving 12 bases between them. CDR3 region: CASSERSGWNEQFF. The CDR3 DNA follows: TGTGCCAGCAGTGAAAGGTCAGGCTGGAATGAGCAGTTCTTC.

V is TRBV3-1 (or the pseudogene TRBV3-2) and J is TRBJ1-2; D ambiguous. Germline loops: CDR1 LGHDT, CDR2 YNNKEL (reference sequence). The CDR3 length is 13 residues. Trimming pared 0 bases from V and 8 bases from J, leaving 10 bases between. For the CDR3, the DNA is TGTGCCAGCAGCCAAGAGATGGGGAGAGGCTACACCTTC. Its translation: CASSQEMGRGYTF.

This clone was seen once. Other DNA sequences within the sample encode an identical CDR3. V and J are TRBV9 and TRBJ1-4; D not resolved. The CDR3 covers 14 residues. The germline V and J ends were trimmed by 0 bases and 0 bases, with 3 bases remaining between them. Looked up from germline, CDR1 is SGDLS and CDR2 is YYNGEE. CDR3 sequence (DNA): TGTGCCAGCAGCGTAGCGGCAACTAATGAAAAACTGTTTTTT. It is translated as CASSVAATNEKLFF.

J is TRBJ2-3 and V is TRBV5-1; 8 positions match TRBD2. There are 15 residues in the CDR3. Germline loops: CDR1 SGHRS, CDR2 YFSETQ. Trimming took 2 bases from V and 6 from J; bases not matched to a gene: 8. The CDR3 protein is CASSFRGGSYDTQYF. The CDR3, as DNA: TGCGCCAGCAGCTTCCGGGGGGGCTCGTATGATACGCAGTATTTT.

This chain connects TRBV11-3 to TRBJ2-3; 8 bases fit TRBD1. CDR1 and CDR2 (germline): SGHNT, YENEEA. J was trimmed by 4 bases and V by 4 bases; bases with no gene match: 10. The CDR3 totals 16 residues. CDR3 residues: CASSYRQGFGADTQYF. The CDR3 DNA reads TGTGCCAGCAGCTACCGACAGGGGTTTGGAGCAGATACGCAGTATTTT.

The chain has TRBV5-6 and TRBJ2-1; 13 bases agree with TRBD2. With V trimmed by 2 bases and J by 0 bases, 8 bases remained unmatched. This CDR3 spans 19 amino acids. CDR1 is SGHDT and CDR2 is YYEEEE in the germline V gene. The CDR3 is CASSFLGTSGAHSYNEQFF. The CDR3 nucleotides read TGTGCCAGCAGCTTTTTGGGGACTAGCGGGGCACACTCCTACAATGAGCAGTTCTTC.

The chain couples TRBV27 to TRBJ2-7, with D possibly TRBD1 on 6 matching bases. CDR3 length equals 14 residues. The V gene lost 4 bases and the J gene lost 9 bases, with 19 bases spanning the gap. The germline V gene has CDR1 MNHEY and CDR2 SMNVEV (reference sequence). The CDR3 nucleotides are TGTGCCAGCAGTTCCTCGGTGGGGGCGGTCAGGCAGTACTTC. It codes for CASSSSVGAVRQYF.

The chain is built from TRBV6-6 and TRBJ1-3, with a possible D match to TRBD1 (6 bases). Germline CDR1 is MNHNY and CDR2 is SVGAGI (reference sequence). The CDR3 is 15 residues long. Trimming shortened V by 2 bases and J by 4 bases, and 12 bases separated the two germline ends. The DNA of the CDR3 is TGTGCCAGCAGTTACCTGTGGGGGCCCGGAAACACCATATATTTT. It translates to CASSYLWGPGNTIYF.

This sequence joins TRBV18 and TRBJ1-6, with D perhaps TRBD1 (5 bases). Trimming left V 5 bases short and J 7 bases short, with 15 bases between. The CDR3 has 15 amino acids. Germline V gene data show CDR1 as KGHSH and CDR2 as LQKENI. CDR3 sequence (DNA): TGTGCCAGCTCAACTTCGACAGTGGCAAATTCACCCCTCCACTTT. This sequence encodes CASSTSTVANSPLHF.

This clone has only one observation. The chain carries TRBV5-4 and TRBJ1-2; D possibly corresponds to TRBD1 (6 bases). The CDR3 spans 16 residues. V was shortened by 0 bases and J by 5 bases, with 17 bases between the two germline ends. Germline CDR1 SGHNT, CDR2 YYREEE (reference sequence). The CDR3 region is CASSLDLSGGRYGYTF. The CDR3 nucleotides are TGTGCCAGCAGCTTGGACCTATCGGGGGGCAGGTATGGCTACACCTTC.

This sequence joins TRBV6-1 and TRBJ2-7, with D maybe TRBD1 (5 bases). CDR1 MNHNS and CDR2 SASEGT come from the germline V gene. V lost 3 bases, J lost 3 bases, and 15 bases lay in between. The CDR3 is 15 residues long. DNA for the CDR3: TGTGCCAGCAGTGAGGGGCAGGAGAGGATCTACGAGCAGTACTTC. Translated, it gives CASSEGQERIYEQYF.